The next 15 T cell receptor beta chains were all read from a single sample in a study of blood T cell repertoires in COVID-19 (dated by TCRdb to 2018 to 2021). The receptor library was made with the immunoSEQ multiplex PCR assay. TCRdb re-hosts the immuneACCESS table, in-frame sequences only. Its copies lack some clones; in the studies checked, an unresolved V gene accounts for under half of them, and the cause for the rest is not known. The sample yields about 97,000 clones; 70% to 90% were counted once. The leading ten clones occupy around 2% of the sample. Sequenced sample: peripheral blood. The source is a man in his fifties with active COVID-19.

The chain carries TRBV7-2 and TRBJ1-2, with D maybe TRBD1 (5 bases). The CDR3 extends over 14 amino acids. Trimming stripped 1 base from V and 7 bases from J, with 13 bases between. Germline V CDR1 and CDR2: SGHTA, FQGNSA. The CDR3 nucleotides read TGTGCCAGCAGCTTAGATCGGGGGGGAACTGGCTACACCTTC. As protein: CASSLDRGGTGYTF.

J is TRBJ1-1 and V is TRBV5-1; D is unclear. Germline values: CDR1 SGHRS, CDR2 YFSETQ. The CDR3 totals 14 residues. Trimming removed 3 bases from V and 4 bases from J, with 13 bases in between. As DNA, the CDR3 is TGCGCCAGCAGCTGGCGGGGTCTGGGCACTGAAGCTTTCTTT. It translates to CASSWRGLGTEAFF. Variable domain in full (rest from reference TRBV5-1 and TRBJ1-1): KAGVTQTPRYLIKTRGQQVTLSCSPISGHRSVSWYQQTPGQGLQFLFEYFSETQRNKGNFPGRFSGRQFSNSRSEMNVSTLELGDSALYLCASSWRGLGTEAFFGQGTRLTVV.

The chain employs TRBV21-1 and TRBJ2-3; TRBD1 is taken as the D call from the table, unchecked against the DNA. TRBV21-1 is reported as a pseudogene. The CDR3 runs 15 residues. As DNA, the CDR3 is TGTGCCAGCAGAGGTAAGGGACAGAATCCCCATACGCAGTATTTT. It specifies CASRGKGQNPHTQYF.

This clone was counted once. The chain has TRBV6-5 and TRBJ1-2; D possibly corresponds to TRBD1 (5 bases). The CDR3 runs to 16 residues. CDR1 and CDR2 (germline): MNHEY, SVGAGI. V was trimmed by 0 bases and J by 7 bases, leaving 18 bases between them. The CDR3 nucleotides are TGTGCCAGCAGTTACTCGTTAGGTAATGGGGCCGGTGGCTACACCTTC. The encoded protein is CASSYSLGNGAGGYTF.

The chain recombines TRBV6-4 with TRBJ1-1; D unresolved. CDR1 is MRHNA, CDR2 SNTAGT, per germline. This CDR3 has 13 amino acids. Deletions cut 6 bases from V and 2 bases from J, with 10 bases between. The CDR3 here is CASRVSLNTEAFF. The CDR3 DNA sequence: TGTGCCAGCAGAGTATCCCTAAACACTGAAGCTTTCTTT.

V and J are TRBV27 and TRBJ1-1; perhaps TRBD1 as D (5 bases). Germline lookup yields CDR1 MNHEY and CDR2 SMNVEV (reference sequence). Deletions cut 2 bases from V and 9 bases from J, with 13 bases between. The CDR3 spans 13 residues. CDR3 DNA sequence: TGTGCCAGCAGTTTACGGCAGGGCGATAAAGCTTTCTTT. As protein: CASSLRQGDKAFF.

DNA for the CDR3: TGTGCCACCAGTGACCCGGGCCAAGAGACCCAGTACTTC. Amino acids: CATSDPGQETQYF. The chain uses TRBV24-1 and TRBJ2-5; D is ambiguous. Germline assignment: CDR1 KGHDR and CDR2 SFDVKD. V was pared by 4 bases and J by 1 base, with 6 bases between. The CDR3 is made up of 13 amino acids.

This chain connects TRBV29-1 to TRBJ1-5; 10 bases align to TRBD1. The V gene's germline CDR1 is SQVTM and CDR2 ANQGSEA. The J segment lost 6 bases and the V segment lost 6 bases, leaving 5 bases of the junction unmatched. This CDR3 comprises 13 residues. CDR3 loop: CSVGTGVGQPQHF. DNA for the CDR3: TGCAGCGTCGGGACAGGGGTCGGTCAGCCCCAGCATTTT.

V gene TRBV11-2 combines with J gene TRBJ1-6; D perhaps matches TRBD1 (6 bases). V lost 4 bases and J lost 6, with 13 bases in between. Germline CDR1 reads SGHAT; CDR2 reads FQNNGV. CDR3 length: 15 residues. For the CDR3, the DNA is TGTGCCAGCAGCTGGAATACAGGGCCTAATTCACCCCTCCACTTT. Its translation is CASSWNTGPNSPLHF. The whole variable domain, remainder taken from reference TRBV11-2 and TRBJ1-6, is EAGVAQSPRYKIIEKRQSVAFWCNPISGHATLYWYQQILGQGPKLLIQFQNNGVVDDSQLPKDRFSAERLKGVDSTLKIQPAKLEDSAVYLCASSWNTGPNSPLHFGNGTRLTVT.

V usage is TRBV6-5 and J usage is TRBJ1-2, with D perhaps TRBD1 (6 bases). With 1 base removed from V and 8 bases from J, the gap between germline ends came to 11 bases. CDR3 length: 13 amino acids. CDR1 is MNHEY and CDR2 is SVGAGI in the germline V gene. CDR3 bases: TGTGCCAGCAGTTACTTGGCAGGGGACGGCTACACCTTC. Residues: CASSYLAGDGYTF.

The rearrangement joins TRBV7-2 to TRBJ2-1; D uncertain. Trimming shortened V by 5 bases and J by 5 bases, and 10 bases separated the two germline ends. The CDR3 contains 13 residues. From germline, CDR1 is SGHTA and CDR2 FQGNSA. The CDR3 coding sequence is TGTGCCAGCAGCCCCCCTCCCCACAATGAGCAGTTCTTC. Protein product: CASSPPPHNEQFF.

The chain employs TRBV6-5 and TRBJ1-2; the match to TRBD1 covers 9 bases. Germline trimming cut 6 bases from V and 8 bases from J; bases unmatched to any gene: 7. The CDR3 totals 13 residues. From germline, CDR1 is MNHEY and CDR2 SVGAGI. CDR3 nucleotide sequence: TGTGCCAGCAGCCTGGGACAGGGTAGGGGCTACACCTTC. Translation: CASSLGQGRGYTF.

The chain couples TRBV10-3 to TRBJ2-7; the D gene is possibly TRBD1 (6 bases). CDR1 ENHRY and CDR2 SYGVKD come from the germline V gene. V dropped 6 bases and J dropped 0 bases, with 9 bases sitting between them. The CDR3 is 13 amino acids. The CDR3 DNA sequence: TGTGCCATCAGATCGGACAGCTCCTACGAGCAGTACTTC. It encodes CAIRSDSSYEQYF.

The genes are TRBV20-1 and TRBJ2-1; the D gene is possibly TRBD1 (6 bases). The length of the CDR3 is 11 residues. From germline, CDR1 is DFQATT and CDR2 SNEGSKA (reference sequence). V lost 6 bases and J 9 bases, leaving 12 bases between the germline ends. The CDR3 sequence is CSAEQGREQFF. CDR3 nucleotide sequence: TGCAGTGCAGAACAGGGCCGTGAGCAGTTCTTC.

This chain uses TRBV12-3 or TRBV12-4 with TRBJ1-2; the match to TRBD1 covers 9 bases. The ends lost 8 bases at V and 6 bases at J; junction bases unmatched: 7. CDR3 length: 13 residues. The DNA for the CDR3 is TGTGCCAGCGTAGGGACAGGGACGGATGGCTACACCTTC. Protein: CASVGTGTDGYTF.